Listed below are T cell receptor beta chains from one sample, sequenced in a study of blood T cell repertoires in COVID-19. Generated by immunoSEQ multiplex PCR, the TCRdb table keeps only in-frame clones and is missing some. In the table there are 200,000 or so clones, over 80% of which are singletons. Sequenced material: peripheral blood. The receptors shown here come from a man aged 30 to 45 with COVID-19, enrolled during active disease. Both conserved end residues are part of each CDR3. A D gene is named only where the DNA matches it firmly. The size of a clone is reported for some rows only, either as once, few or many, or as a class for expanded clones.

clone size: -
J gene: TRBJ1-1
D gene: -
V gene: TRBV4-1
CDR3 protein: CASSRGQLDTEAFF
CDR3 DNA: TGCGCCAGCAGCCGCGGACAGCTGGACACTGAAGCTTTCTTT

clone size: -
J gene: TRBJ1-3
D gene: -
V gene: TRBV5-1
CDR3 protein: CASSFGSANSGNTIYF
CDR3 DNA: TGCGCCAGCAGCTTCGGGTCAGCGAACTCTGGAAACACCATATATTTT

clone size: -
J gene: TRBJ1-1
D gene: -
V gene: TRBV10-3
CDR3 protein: CAIGGLNTEAFF
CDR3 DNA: TGTGCCATCGGCGGGTTGAACACTGAAGCTTTCTTT

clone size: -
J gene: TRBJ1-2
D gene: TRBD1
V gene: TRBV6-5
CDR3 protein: CASTIRQGANYGYTF
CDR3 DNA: TGTGCCAGCACCATTAGACAGGGAGCTAACTATGGCTACACCTTC

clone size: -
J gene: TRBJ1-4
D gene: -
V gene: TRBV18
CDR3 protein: CASSPPGSTGEKLFF
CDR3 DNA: TGTGCCAGCTCACCACCGGGGAGCACAGGGGAAAAACTGTTTTTT

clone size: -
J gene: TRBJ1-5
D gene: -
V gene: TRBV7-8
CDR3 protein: CASSLVFRFNQPQHF
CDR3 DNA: TGTGCCAGCAGCTTAGTTTTCCGGTTCAATCAGCCCCAGCATTTT

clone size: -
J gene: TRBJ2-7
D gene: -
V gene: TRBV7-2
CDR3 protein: CASSLESGDEQYF
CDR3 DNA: TGTGCCAGCAGCTTAGAGTCCGGAGACGAGCAGTACTTC

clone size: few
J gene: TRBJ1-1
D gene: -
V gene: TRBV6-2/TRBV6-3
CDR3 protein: CASSYSGGAQAFF
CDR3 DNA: TGTGCCAGCAGTTACTCCGGCGGGGCCCAAGCTTTCTTT

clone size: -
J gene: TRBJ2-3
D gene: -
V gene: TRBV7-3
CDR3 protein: CASSLTRNTDTQYF
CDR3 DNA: TGTGCCAGCAGCTTGACTAGAAACACAGATACGCAGTATTTT

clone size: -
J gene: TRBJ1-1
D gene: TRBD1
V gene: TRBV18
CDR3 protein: CASSQQGGTEAFF
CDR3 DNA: TGTGCCAGCTCTCAACAGGGGGGCACTGAAGCTTTCTTT

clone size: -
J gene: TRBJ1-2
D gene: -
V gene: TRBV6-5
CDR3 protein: CASMISRGYYGYTF
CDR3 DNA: TGTGCCAGCATGATCTCGAGGGGGTACTATGGCTACACCTTC

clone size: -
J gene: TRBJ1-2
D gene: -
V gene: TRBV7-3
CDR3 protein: CASSPAAGYGYTF
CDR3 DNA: TGTGCCAGCAGCCCGGCAGCGGGCTATGGCTACACCTTC

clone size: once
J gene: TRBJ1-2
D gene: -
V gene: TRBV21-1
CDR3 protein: CASSIRRQGAGGYTF
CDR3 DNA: TGTGCCAGCAGCATAAGGAGACAGGGGGCGGGAGGCTACACCTTC

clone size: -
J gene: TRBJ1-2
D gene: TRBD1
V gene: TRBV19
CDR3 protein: CASSGTGGLHTF
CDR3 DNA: TGTGCCAGTAGTGGGACAGGTGGACTCCACACCTTC

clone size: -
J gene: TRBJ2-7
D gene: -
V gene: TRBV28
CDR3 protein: CASSLLYEQYF
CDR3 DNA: TGTGCCAGCAGTTTACTCTACGAGCAGTACTTC

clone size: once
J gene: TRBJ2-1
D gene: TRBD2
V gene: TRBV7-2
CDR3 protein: CASSPSSGGNYNEQFF
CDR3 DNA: TGTGCCAGCAGCCCCTCTAGCGGGGGGAACTACAATGAGCAGTTCTTC

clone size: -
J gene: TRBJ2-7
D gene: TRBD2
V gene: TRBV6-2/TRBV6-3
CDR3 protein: CASSRGLAGGFLSYEQYF
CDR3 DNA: TGTGCCAGCAGCCGGGGACTAGCGGGAGGCTTCCTCTCCTACGAGCAGTACTTC

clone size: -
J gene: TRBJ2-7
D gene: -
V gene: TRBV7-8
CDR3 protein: CASSHLGTLSYEQYF
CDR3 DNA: TGTGCCAGCAGCCATCTCGGGACACTCTCCTACGAGCAGTACTTC

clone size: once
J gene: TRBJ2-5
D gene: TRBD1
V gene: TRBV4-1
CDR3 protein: CASSQQGARGETQYF
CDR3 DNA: TGCGCCAGCAGCCAGCAGGGGGCGCGAGGAGAGACCCAGTACTTC

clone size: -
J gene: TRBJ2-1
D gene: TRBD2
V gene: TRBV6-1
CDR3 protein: CASSEAQLAGGLNEQFF
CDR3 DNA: TGTGCCAGCAGTGAAGCTCAACTAGCGGGAGGCCTGAATGAGCAGTTCTTC

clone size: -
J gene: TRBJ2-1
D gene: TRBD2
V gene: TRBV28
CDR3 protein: CASSLSGSLHEQFF
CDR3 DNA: TGTGCCAGCAGTTTAAGCGGGAGTCTGCATGAGCAGTTCTTC

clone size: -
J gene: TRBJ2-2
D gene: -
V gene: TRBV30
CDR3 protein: CAWRVGGTGELFF
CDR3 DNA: TGTGCCTGGAGGGTAGGGGGAACCGGGGAGCTGTTTTTT

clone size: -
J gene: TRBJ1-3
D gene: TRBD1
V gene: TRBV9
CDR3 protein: CASSVGGTGGYGNTIYF
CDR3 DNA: TGTGCCAGCAGCGTAGGCGGGACAGGGGGCTATGGAAACACCATATATTTT

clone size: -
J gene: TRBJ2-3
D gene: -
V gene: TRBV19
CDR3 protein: CASSPIPQGSTDTQYF
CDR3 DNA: TGTGCCAGTAGTCCAATTCCCCAGGGGTCTACAGATACGCAGTATTTT

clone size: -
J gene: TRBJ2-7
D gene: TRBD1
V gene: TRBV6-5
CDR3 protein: CASRRTGVSYEQYF
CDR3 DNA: TGTGCCAGCAGGCGGACAGGGGTGTCCTACGAGCAGTACTTC

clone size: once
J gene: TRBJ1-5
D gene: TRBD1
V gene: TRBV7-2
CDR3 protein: CASSPWRTGHQPQHF
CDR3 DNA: TGTGCCAGCAGCCCATGGAGGACAGGGCATCAGCCCCAGCATTTT

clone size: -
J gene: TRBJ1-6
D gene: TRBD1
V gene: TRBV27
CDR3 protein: CASSLRQGLDSPLHF
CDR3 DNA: TGTGCCAGCAGTTTACGACAGGGGTTGGATTCACCCCTCCACTTT

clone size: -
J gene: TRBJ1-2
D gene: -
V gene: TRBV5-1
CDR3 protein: CASSLGQFSANYGYTF
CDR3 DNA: TGCGCCAGCAGCTTGGGACAGTTCTCAGCTAACTATGGCTACACCTTC

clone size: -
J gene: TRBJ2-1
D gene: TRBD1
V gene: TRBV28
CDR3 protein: CASSPGLTGYNEQFF
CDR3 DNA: TGTGCCAGCAGTCCGGGTTTGACAGGGTACAATGAGCAGTTCTTC

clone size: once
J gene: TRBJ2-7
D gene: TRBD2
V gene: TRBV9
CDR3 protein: CASSVDWVLAGGSEQYF
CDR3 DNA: TGTGCCAGCAGCGTAGATTGGGTTCTAGCGGGAGGATCGGAGCAGTACTTC

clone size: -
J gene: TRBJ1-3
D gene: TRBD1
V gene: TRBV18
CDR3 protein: CASSPTSGQGAHSGNTIYF
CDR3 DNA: TGTGCCAGCTCACCAACTTCGGGACAGGGGGCTCACTCTGGAAACACCATATATTTT

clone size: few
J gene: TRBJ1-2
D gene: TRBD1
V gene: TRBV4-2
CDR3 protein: CASSQDPTGDYGYTF
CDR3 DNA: TGTGCCAGCAGCCAAGATCCGACAGGGGACTATGGCTACACCTTC

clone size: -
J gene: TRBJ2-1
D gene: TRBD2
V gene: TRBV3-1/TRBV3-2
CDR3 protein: CASSQTVPGRNRDEQFF
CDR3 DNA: TGTGCCAGCAGCCAGACAGTCCCCGGGAGGAATCGCGATGAGCAGTTCTTC

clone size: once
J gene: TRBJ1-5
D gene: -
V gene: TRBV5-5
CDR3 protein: CASSHRVLINQPQHF
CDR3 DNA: TGTGCCAGCAGCCACAGGGTCCTGATCAATCAGCCCCAGCATTTT

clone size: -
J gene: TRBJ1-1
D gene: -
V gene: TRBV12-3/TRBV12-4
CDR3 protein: CASSQSTGEAFF
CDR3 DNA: TGTGCCAGCAGTCAAAGTACAGGGGAAGCTTTCTTT

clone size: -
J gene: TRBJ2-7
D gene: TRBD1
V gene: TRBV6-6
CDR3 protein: CASNQWGQLYEQYF
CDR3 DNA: TGTGCCAGCAATCAATGGGGACAGCTCTACGAGCAGTACTTC

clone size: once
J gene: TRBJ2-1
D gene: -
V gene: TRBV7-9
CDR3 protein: CASSLGTSNEQFF
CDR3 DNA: TGTGCCAGCAGCTTAGGGACTTCCAATGAGCAGTTCTTC

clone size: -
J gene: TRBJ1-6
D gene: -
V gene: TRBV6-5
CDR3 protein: CASSYWALDNSPLHF
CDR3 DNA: TGTGCCAGCAGCTATTGGGCCTTGGATAATTCACCCCTCCACTTT

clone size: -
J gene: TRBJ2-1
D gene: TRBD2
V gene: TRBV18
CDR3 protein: CASSPTATSGYNEQFF
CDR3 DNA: TGTGCCAGCTCACCAACCGCCACTAGCGGTTACAATGAGCAGTTCTTC